A selection of T cell receptor beta chains follows, all from one sample in a study of blood T cell repertoires in COVID-19. The table came from immunoSEQ multiplex PCR; TCRdb's copy has only in-frame clones and leaves some out. The sample carries about 130,000 clones, approximately 80% recorded once. What was sequenced was peripheral blood. All receptors derive from a man aged 65 to 85 with acute or convalescent COVID-19. Both conserved end residues are part of each CDR3. The D gene is left open where the match is weak. Size is omitted from some rows. Given values are once, few, many or a class for expanded clones.

j_gene: TRBJ1-6
abundance: few
v_gene: TRBV18
d_gene: .
CDR3nt: TGTGCCAGCTCCCTCGGAGGAAATTCACCCCTCCACTTT
CDR3aa: CASSLGGNSPLHF

j_gene: TRBJ1-5
abundance: few
v_gene: TRBV19
d_gene: TRBD1
CDR3nt: TGTGCCAGTAGTAGTGGGACAGGGGGCTCAAGCAATCAGCCCCAGCATTTT
CDR3aa: CASSSGTGGSSNQPQHF

j_gene: TRBJ2-5
abundance: .
v_gene: TRBV6-5
d_gene: TRBD1
CDR3nt: TGTGCCAGCAGACCCGGACAGGGGCCAGGGGAGACCCAGTACTTC
CDR3aa: CASRPGQGPGETQYF

j_gene: TRBJ2-3
abundance: .
v_gene: TRBV13
d_gene: TRBD2
CDR3nt: TGTGCCAGCAGCGGGCGGACTAGCGGGGTTTTGGGGACAGATACGCAGTATTTT
CDR3aa: CASSGRTSGVLGTDTQYF

j_gene: TRBJ1-4
abundance: .
v_gene: TRBV13
d_gene: .
CDR3nt: TGTGCCAGCAGCTCCCTGGGGCAGGGTGGAGAAAAACTGTTTTTT
CDR3aa: CASSSLGQGGEKLFF

j_gene: TRBJ2-7
abundance: .
v_gene: TRBV6-6
d_gene: TRBD2
CDR3nt: TGTGCCACGTCTATTGGGACTACCTCCTACGAGCAGTACTTC
CDR3aa: CATSIGTTSYEQYF

j_gene: TRBJ1-6
abundance: .
v_gene: TRBV28
d_gene: .
CDR3nt: TGTGCCAGCAGCTGGGGGGGCGCAGGGCGCTCCTATAATTCACCCCTCCACTTT
CDR3aa: CASSWGGAGRSYNSPLHF

j_gene: TRBJ2-7
abundance: many
v_gene: TRBV2
d_gene: .
CDR3nt: TGTGCCAGCGCCCCCGGGGGAGAAGACTCCGAGCAGTACTTC
CDR3aa: CASAPGGEDSEQYF

j_gene: TRBJ2-3
abundance: .
v_gene: TRBV5-1
d_gene: TRBD1
CDR3nt: TGCGCCAGCAGCTTGCGGGACAGGAGCACAGATACGCAGTATTTT
CDR3aa: CASSLRDRSTDTQYF

j_gene: TRBJ1-4
abundance: .
v_gene: TRBV6-6
d_gene: .
CDR3nt: TGTGCCAGCAGTCCTACAGGTCGCACTAATGAAAAACTGTTTTTT
CDR3aa: CASSPTGRTNEKLFF